The 29 T cell receptor beta chains reported below all come from one sample, sequenced in a study of blood T cell repertoires in COVID-19. Method: immunoSEQ multiplex PCR; TCRdb's copy keeps in-frame clones and lacks some. The sample gives roughly 76,000 clones, around 90% of which show up once; approximately 4.8% is in the top ten. The material sequenced was peripheral blood. The receptors here all came from a woman aged 55-70 years with active COVID-19.

This clone was picked up a small number of times. The chain links TRBV5-6 to TRBJ2-5, with 8 bases identical to TRBD1. CDR1 SGHDT and CDR2 YYEEEE come from the germline V gene. Trimming at V came to 3 bases and at J to 7 bases, leaving 11 bases not matched to a gene. This CDR3 spans 15 amino acids. In nucleotides, the CDR3 is TGTGCCAGCAGCTCCCGGCCAGGGGGCTTCGGGACCCAGTACTTC. Amino acid sequence: CASSSRPGGFGTQYF. The full variable domain, rest sourced from reference TRBV5-6 and TRBJ2-5, is DAGVTQSPTHLIKTRGQQVTLRCSPKSGHDTVSWYQQALGQGPQFIFQYYEEEERQRGNFPDRFSGHQFPNYSSELNVNALLLGDSALYLCASSSRPGGFGTQYFGPGTRLLVL.

The rearrangement joins TRBV5-4 to TRBJ1-2, with D perhaps matching TRBD1 (6 bases). V dropped 2 bases and J dropped 8 bases, with 10 bases sitting between them. The germline V gene has CDR1 SGHNT and CDR2 YYREEE (reference sequence). This CDR3 comprises 12 residues. The chain's CDR3 is CASSFRTAGYTF. The CDR3 DNA sequence: TGTGCCAGCAGCTTTAGGACAGCAGGCTACACCTTC.

The rearrangement uses TRBV12-3 or TRBV12-4 and TRBJ1-1; D not resolved. There are 13 residues in the CDR3. The V and J ends lost 6 bases and 5 bases respectively, with 13 bases between them. The CDR3 protein is CASRPPGLTEAFF. CDR3 coding DNA: TGTGCCAGCAGACCCCCAGGCCTTACTGAAGCTTTCTTT.

The gene calls are TRBV3-1 (or the pseudogene TRBV3-2) and TRBJ2-5; no firm D call. Germline V gene sequence: CDR1 LGHDT, CDR2 YNNKEL (reference sequence). CDR3 size: 13 residues. Between the trimmed V and J ends, which lost 5 bases and 4 bases, there was a span of 11 bases. DNA of the CDR3: TGTGCCAGCAGCATCGGGTCTGTAGAGACCCAGTACTTC. Translating gives CASSIGSVETQYF.

The chain has TRBV28 and TRBJ1-2; 8 nucleotides agree with TRBD1. The germline CDR1 and CDR2 sequences are MDHEN and SYDVKM. The CDR3 loop spans 12 amino acids. The ends lost 6 bases at V and 7 bases at J; junction bases unmatched: 4. This chain's CDR3 is CASSRTGSGYTF. The CDR3 nucleotides read TGTGCCAGCAGCCGGACAGGGAGTGGCTACACCTTC.

V usage is TRBV27 and J usage is TRBJ1-6, with 7 bases aligning to TRBD1. The germline V gene has CDR1 MNHEY and CDR2 SMNVEV (reference sequence). V lost 4 bases, J lost 5 bases, and 5 bases stayed unmatched. The length of the CDR3 is 15 residues. CDR3 sequence: CASSWDRLNNSPLHF. The CDR3 DNA is TGTGCCAGCAGTTGGGACAGACTTAATAATTCACCCCTCCACTTT.

The V gene is TRBV6-4, the J gene TRBJ2-3; 7 bases are a match to TRBD2. Germline V gives CDR1 MRHNA, CDR2 SNTAGT. V trimming: 5 bases; J trimming: 9 bases; junction bases outside the gene matches: 11. The CDR3 has 14 residues. Here the CDR3 reads CASSPTSALGTQYF. CDR3 coding DNA: TGTGCCAGCAGTCCTACTAGCGCCCTCGGAACGCAGTATTTT.

This clone was detected only a few times. The chain recombines TRBV11-2 with TRBJ2-1; the D gene is possibly TRBD1 (5 bases). Trimming removed 2 bases at V and 5 bases at J, with 10 bases between. CDR1 and CDR2 (germline): SGHAT, FQNNGV. This CDR3 has 14 residues. This chain's CDR3 is CASSLLIRDNEQFF. CDR3 DNA: TGTGCCAGCAGCTTACTCATCAGGGACAATGAGCAGTTCTTC.

This clone was counted once. At one end, the junction sequence differs from germline, possibly due to a read error. The chain is built from TRBV28 and TRBJ1-5; tentative D call: TRBD1 (5 bases). Germline-derived CDR1 and CDR2 are MDHEN and SYDVKM. This CDR3 has 15 amino acids. Here the CDR3 DNA reads TGTGCCAGCAGATTATTGGGGGGTAGCAATCAGCCCCAGCATTTT. Protein: CASRLLGGSNQPQHF.

The chain recombines TRBV11-2 with TRBJ2-1; 7 nucleotides agree with TRBD2. The CDR3 runs 15 residues. Germline V gives CDR1 SGHAT, CDR2 FQNNGV. Unmatched junction bases numbered 6, after V lost 0 bases and J lost 7 bases. The CDR3 DNA sequence: TGTGCCAGCAGCTTAGAGGCGGGAGAGGGAAATGAGCAGTTCTTC. Translated: CASSLEAGEGNEQFF.

This clone has more than one count but fewer than ten. The CDR3 bases are TGTGCCAGCACCCAACTCGGGTTTAACGAGCAGTACTTC. It translates to CASTQLGFNEQYF. The chain has TRBV12-3 or TRBV12-4 and TRBJ2-7; D remains ambiguous. Trimming cost V 7 bases and J 5 bases, with 15 bases left between them. The CDR3 runs to 13 residues.

This chain uses TRBV6-5 with TRBJ1-3; no clear D. The CDR3 spans 15 residues. Germline V gene data show CDR1 as MNHEY and CDR2 as SVGAGI. Trimming left V 6 bases short and J 0 bases short, with 12 bases between. CDR3 coding DNA: TGTGCCAGCAGCAACCCCGGAGGCTCTGGAAACACCATATATTTT. Its translation is CASSNPGGSGNTIYF.

V is TRBV5-1 and J is TRBJ2-3; 9 bases are shared with TRBD1. This CDR3 has 13 amino acids. Germline-derived CDR1 and CDR2 are SGHRS and YFSETQ. V shed 4 bases and J 4 bases; nucleotides not matched to a gene: 1. CDR3 sequence (DNA): TGCGCCAGCAGCGGGGACAGGGCAGATACGCAGTATTTT. Its protein is CASSGDRADTQYF.

This chain uses TRBV4-2 with TRBJ2-5; 14 bases align to TRBD2. This CDR3 has 15 amino acids. Per the germline V gene, CDR1 is LGHNA and CDR2 is YNFKEQ. V shed 4 bases, J shed 5 bases, and the junction held 3 bases outside the gene matches. The CDR3 protein is CASSLRLAGGETQYF. In DNA form, the CDR3 reads TGTGCCAGCAGCCTTAGACTAGCGGGAGGGGAGACCCAGTACTTC.

This chain joins TRBV11-2 and TRBJ2-1, with D tentatively TRBD2 (6 bases). CDR1 and CDR2 (germline): SGHAT, FQNNGV. The CDR3 has 16 residues. Between the trimmed V and J ends, which lost 1 base and 9 bases, there was a span of 19 bases. CDR3 bases: TGTGCCAGCAGCTTAGTGGGGGGACTCCCCGCTCCTGAGCAGTTCTTC. Translated, it gives CASSLVGGLPAPEQFF.

The V call is TRBV5-1, the J call TRBJ1-2, with 8 bases aligning to TRBD1. The germline CDR1 and CDR2 sequences are SGHRS and YFSETQ. J was trimmed by 6 bases and V by 4 bases; bases with no gene match: 11. CDR3 size: 15 residues. The CDR3 is CASSQQPLTGDGYTF. CDR3 DNA sequence: TGCGCCAGCAGCCAGCAACCGTTGACAGGGGATGGCTACACCTTC.

The gene calls are TRBV24-1 and TRBJ2-1; 14 bases are shared with TRBD2. This CDR3 is built from 16 residues. The J segment lost 5 bases and the V segment lost 7 bases, leaving 6 bases of the junction unmatched. CDR1 is KGHDR and CDR2 is SFDVKD in the germline V gene. The CDR3, as DNA: TGTGCCACCAGCGCGTTGGGACTAGCGGGAGACAATGAGCAGTTCTTC. This translates into CATSALGLAGDNEQFF.

This clone was picked up a small number of times. This chain links TRBV19 with TRBJ2-4, with D unclear. The V gene's germline CDR1 is LNHDA and CDR2 SQIVND (reference sequence). V dropped 6 bases and J dropped 8 bases, with 8 bases sitting between them. This CDR3 has 11 amino acids. The CDR3 DNA follows: TGTGCCAGTAGATCGAGAGACATTCAGTACTTC. Translation gives CASRSRDIQYF. The full variable domain, its missing parts supplied by reference TRBV19 and TRBJ2-4, is DGGITQSPKYLFRKEGQNVTLSCEQNLNHDAMYWYRQDPGQGLRLIYYSQIVNDFQKGDIAEGYSVSREKKESFPLTVTSAQKNPTAFYLCASRSRDIQYFGAGTRLSVL.

The V and J genes are TRBV19 and TRBJ2-7; 9 bases fit TRBD2. With V trimmed by 3 bases and J by 2 bases, 5 bases remained unmatched. Germline V lookup: CDR1 LNHDA, CDR2 SQIVND (reference sequence). The CDR3 sequence is 15 residues long. The CDR3 region is CASSIGSSGAYEQYF. The CDR3 DNA follows: TGTGCCAGTAGTATTGGCTCTAGCGGGGCCTACGAGCAGTACTTC.

The chain recombines TRBV4-1 with TRBJ2-5, with 14 bases matching TRBD2. The length of the CDR3 is 15 residues. Germline trimming cut 5 bases from V and 5 bases from J; bases unmatched to any gene: 4. Germline CDR1 reads MGHRA; CDR2 reads YSYEKL. DNA for the CDR3: TGCGCCAGCAGCGGGGGACTAGCGGGAGCGGAGACCCAGTACTTC. This sequence encodes CASSGGLAGAETQYF.

The V call is TRBV5-6, the J call TRBJ2-3, with 8 bases aligning to TRBD1. In germline, CDR1 is SGHDT, CDR2 YYEEEE. This CDR3 comprises 15 residues. The J segment lost 5 bases and the V segment lost 0 bases, leaving 5 bases of the junction unmatched. The CDR3, as DNA: TGTGCCAGCAGCTTGGGCAGGGGGCCTAAAGATACGCAGTATTTT. Amino acids: CASSLGRGPKDTQYF.

The V and J genes are TRBV18 and TRBJ2-2; 8 bases line up with TRBD1. The J segment lost 5 bases and the V segment lost 3 bases, leaving 11 bases of the junction unmatched. The CDR3 contains 17 residues. Germline V lookup: CDR1 KGHSH, CDR2 LQKENI. The DNA of the CDR3 is TGTGCCAGCTCACCCTTGGGGAAGGACAGGGCAACCGGGGAGCTGTTTTTT. It is translated as CASSPLGKDRATGELFF. The variable domain in full, completed from reference TRBV18 and TRBJ2-2, reads NAGVMQNPRHLVRRRGQEARLRCSPMKGHSHVYWYRQLPEEGLKFMVYLQKENIIDESGMPKERFSAEFPKEGPSILRIQQVVRGDSAAYFCASSPLGKDRATGELFFGEGSRLTVL.

The chain recombines TRBV30 with TRBJ2-7; 7 nucleotides line up with TRBD1. This CDR3 is built from 12 residues. Trimming at V came to 1 base and at J to 7 bases, leaving 4 bases not matched to a gene. The germline gives CDR1 GTSNPN, CDR2 SVGIG (reference sequence). CDR3 residues: CAWSASRGEQYF. CDR3 sequence (DNA): TGTGCCTGGAGTGCGTCCAGGGGGGAGCAGTACTTC.

The rearrangement links TRBV4-1 to TRBJ2-6, with D uncertain. The ends were cut back, 1 base at V and 1 base at J, with 11 bases in the middle. Germline V lookup: CDR1 MGHRA, CDR2 YSYEKL. This CDR3 has 17 residues. Here the CDR3 DNA reads TGCGCCAGCAGCCAAGTTAAGCGCCGATCTGGGGCCAACGTCCTGACTTTC. Protein product: CASSQVKRRSGANVLTF.

The chain links TRBV7-9 to TRBJ1-2; maybe TRBD1 (5 bases). V lost 5 bases, J lost 7 bases, and 11 bases lay in between. The length of the CDR3 is 12 residues. Germline V gene lookup returns CDR1 SEHNR and CDR2 FQNEAQ (reference sequence). The CDR3, as DNA: TGTGCCAGCAGCCATCCCGGGGGTGGCTACACCTTC. This codes for CASSHPGGGYTF. Full variable domain (outside the CDR3, taken from reference TRBV7-9 and TRBJ1-2): DTGVSQNPRHKITKRGQNVTFRCDPISEHNRLYWYRQTLGQGPEFLTYFQNEAQLEKSRLLSDRFSAERPKGSFSTLEIQRTEQGDSAMYLCASSHPGGGYTFGSGTRLTVV.

The gene calls are TRBV19 and TRBJ1-2; possibly TRBD1 for D (5 bases). The CDR3 spans 16 residues. Germline lookup yields CDR1 LNHDA and CDR2 SQIVND (reference sequence). The V end lost 5 bases, the J end lost 3 bases, and 19 bases lay between the germline ends. CDR3 sequence reads: CASSSLLGGIDYGYTF. CDR3 bases: TGTGCCAGTAGTTCCCTTTTGGGGGGGATCGACTATGGCTACACCTTC.

The chain uses TRBV10-2 and TRBJ2-2; tentatively, D is TRBD2 (6 bases). Germline CDR1 reads WSHSY; CDR2 reads SAAADI. Trimming pared 2 bases from V and 0 bases from J, leaving 7 bases between. The CDR3 contains 15 residues. This CDR3 is CASSEGLPNTGELFF. CDR3 DNA: TGCGCCAGCAGTGAGGGACTACCGAACACCGGGGAGCTGTTTTTT.

The rearrangement uses TRBV6-6 and TRBJ2-1; perhaps TRBD2 as D (5 bases). The germline CDR1 and CDR2 sequences are MNHNY and SVGAGI (reference sequence). The V end was cut by 8 bases, the J end by 8 bases, with 22 bases between. This CDR3 has 15 amino acids. CDR3 loop: CASLRSWSGADEQFF. For the CDR3, the DNA is TGTGCCAGCCTCCGTAGTTGGAGCGGAGCGGATGAGCAGTTCTTC.

The CDR3 DNA reads TGTGCCAGCAGCGTTACAGGGTTGGGGACCCAGTACTTC. Translating gives CASSVTGLGTQYF. This chain joins TRBV2 and TRBJ2-5, with a tentative D call TRBD1 (6 bases). CDR1 and CDR2 (germline): SNHLY, FYNNEI. The V end was cut by 6 bases, the J end by 7 bases, with 15 bases between. The CDR3 runs 13 residues.